This paragraph covers one T cell receptor (beta chain) sequence. This sample was included in a study of blood T cell repertoires in COVID-19. Turning to the study itself: T cells, B-cell-depleted T cells, or PBMCs provided the cDNA or gDNA that served as material.

This table comes from immunoSEQ multiplex PCR, and its TCRdb copy is limited to in-frame clones, with some not included. This sample has more than 100,000 clones; approximately 86% occur once, and the top ten carry about 3.2%. The TCR comes from a human donor in a cohort sampled during active COVID-19. Sequencing was carried out using peripheral blood.

CDR3 nucleotide sequence: TGTGCCAGCAGCCGGAAACAGGCGGGGAATGGCTACACCTTC. Its protein is CASSRKQAGNGYTF. V and J are TRBV3-1 (or the pseudogene TRBV3-2) and TRBJ1-2, with D possibly TRBD1 on 5 matching bases. CDR3 length: 14 amino acids. Trimming took 4 bases from V and 6 from J, leaving 15 bases between them. Germline V gives CDR1 LGHDT, CDR2 YNNKEL (reference sequence).